These 9 T cell receptor beta chains originate from one sample sequenced in a study of blood T cell repertoires in COVID-19. Generated by immunoSEQ multiplex PCR, the TCRdb table keeps only in-frame clones and is missing some. The data show roughly 170,000 clones, with roughly nine tenths seen just once and around 21% held by the top ten. The sample comprised peripheral blood. These TCRs come from a man aged 65-85 years with active or convalescent COVID-19.

The genes are TRBV7-2 and TRBJ2-7; 13 bases agree with TRBD2. V trimming: 5 bases; J trimming: 5 bases; junction bases outside the gene matches: 9. The CDR3 is 16 amino acids. Germline V CDR1 and CDR2: SGHTA, FQGNSA. The CDR3 sequence: CASSPTRLAGGNEQYF. The CDR3 DNA reads as TGTGCCAGCAGCCCCACCCGACTAGCGGGGGGCAACGAGCAGTACTTC.

This sequence joins TRBV19 and TRBJ2-7; TRBD1 aligns across 7 bases. The CDR3 consists of 14 residues. In germline, CDR1 is LNHDA, CDR2 SQIVND (reference sequence). The J segment lost 3 bases and the V segment lost 5 bases, leaving 7 bases of the junction unmatched. The CDR3 reads CASSPWDSIYEQYF. CDR3 in DNA: TGTGCCAGTAGTCCCTGGGACAGCATCTACGAGCAGTACTTC.

This clone appeared a single time. CDR3 protein: CASSRTGTGNTEAFF. The CDR3 region has the DNA TGCGCCAGCAGCAGGACCGGGACAGGGAACACTGAAGCTTTCTTT. The gene calls are TRBV5-1 and TRBJ1-1, with 8 nucleotides matching TRBD1. V was pared by 4 bases and J by 1 base, with 6 bases of the junction left unmatched. This CDR3 has 15 residues. Germline CDR1 is SGHRS and CDR2 is YFSETQ.

The chain couples TRBV29-1 to TRBJ2-7; the match to TRBD1 covers 8 bases. The CDR3 runs 15 residues. Germline CDR1 is SQVTM and CDR2 is ANQGSEA. V was pared by 5 bases and J by 5 bases, with 14 bases of the junction left unmatched. CDR3 nucleotide sequence: TGCAGCGTTACATCCGACAGGGGCCTATTCAACGAGCAGTACTTC. Translating it yields CSVTSDRGLFNEQYF.

J is TRBJ1-1 and V is TRBV30; 7 bases line up with TRBD1. This CDR3 comprises 13 residues. Trimming cost V 5 bases and J 1 base; bases outside gene matches: 4. CDR1 and CDR2 (germline): GTSNPN, SVGIG (reference sequence). The CDR3 DNA reads as TGTGCCTGGGGGGACAGTTGGAACACTGAAGCTTTCTTT. Amino acid sequence: CAWGDSWNTEAFF.

This CDR3 is CASSPPRLRVNTIYF. The CDR3 coding sequence is TGTGCCAGCTCACCCCCCCGGCTGAGGGTAAACACCATATATTTT. This chain connects TRBV18 to TRBJ1-3; D remains unclear. Deletions cut 3 bases from V and 6 bases from J, with 15 bases between. Germline values: CDR1 KGHSH, CDR2 LQKENI. The CDR3 totals 15 residues.

V gene TRBV3-1 (or the pseudogene TRBV3-2) combines with J gene TRBJ1-2; 7 bases map to TRBD1. V lost 4 bases and J lost 5; bases outside the gene matches: 4. The CDR3 contains 13 residues. Germline CDR1 is LGHDT and CDR2 is YNNKEL (reference sequence). In DNA, the CDR3 is TGTGCCAGCAGCCCGGGACAGCAGTATGGCTACACCTTC. Its protein is CASSPGQQYGYTF.

V usage is TRBV5-1 and J usage is TRBJ2-5, with D tentatively TRBD1 (6 bases). CDR3 length: 15 residues. V gave up 4 bases and J gave up 5 bases, with 18 bases separating them. CDR1 and CDR2 (germline): SGHRS, YFSETQ. The CDR3 region has the DNA TGCGCCAGCAGCCCTACCCCAGGGGTAGGGGAGACCCAGTACTTC. Its protein is CASSPTPGVGETQYF.

The chain joins TRBV11-3 to TRBJ2-5; tentative D call: TRBD2 (7 bases). V lost 5 bases and J 2 bases, leaving 12 bases between the germline ends. Per the germline V gene, CDR1 is SGHNT and CDR2 is YENEEA. The CDR3 is 14 amino acids. The CDR3 is CASSLGGGQETQYF. The DNA of the CDR3 is TGTGCCAGCAGCCTAGGGGGGGGTCAAGAGACCCAGTACTTC.